Each of the 2 T cell receptor beta chains below was sequenced from the same sample in a study of blood T cell repertoires in COVID-19. Produced via immunoSEQ multiplex PCR; TCRdb's table is partial and in-frame only. The sample gives about 35,000 clones, roughly 74% of which show up once; approximately 15% is in the top ten. Sequenced input: peripheral blood. The receptors were gathered from a man of 80 years or more with active or convalescent COVID-19.

This rearrangement joins TRBV7-9 to TRBJ2-5; the D gene is possibly TRBD2 (5 bases). The CDR3 totals 12 residues. V lost 6 bases, J lost 4 bases, and 9 bases lay in between. The germline gives CDR1 SEHNR, CDR2 FQNEAQ (reference sequence). CDR3 sequence: CASSKEGETQYF. The DNA for the CDR3 is TGTGCCAGCAGTAAAGAGGGAGAGACCCAGTACTTC.

This clone was seen more than once but under ten times. The J gene is TRBJ2-7, the V gene TRBV28; 10 positions agree with TRBD1. The CDR3 sequence is 13 residues long. The V gene end was trimmed by 6 bases and the J gene end by 5 bases; junction bases not matched to a gene: 4. Germline V gene sequence: CDR1 MDHEN, CDR2 SYDVKM. CDR3 loop: CASRGQGVDEQYF. The CDR3 DNA reads as TGTGCCAGCAGAGGACAGGGGGTCGACGAGCAGTACTTC.